This T cell receptor (beta chain) is from a study of blood T cell repertoires in COVID-19. Germline values: CDR1 SGHVS, CDR2 FQNEAQ. This CDR3 spans 13 amino acids. The V end was cut by 6 bases, the J end by 4 bases, with 12 bases between. Generated by immunoSEQ multiplex PCR, the TCRdb table keeps only in-frame clones and is missing some. The sample records 95,000 to 110,000 clones, 90% to 95% being singletons. Sequenced input: peripheral blood. The receptor was derived from a woman aged 30 to 39 with acute or convalescent COVID-19. The chain couples TRBV7-8 to TRBJ1-1, with D perhaps TRBD1 (5 bases). The CDR3 DNA sequence: TGTGCCAGCAGTCCCCGGCAGGGCACTGAAGCTTTCTTT. This sequence encodes CASSPRQGTEAFF.